These 32 T cell receptor beta chains share one sample of origin, sequenced in a study of T cells in Graves' hyperthyroidism and ophthalmopathy (dated by TCRdb to 2018 to 2020). Libraries were prepared through multiplex PCR. The data were produced on an Illumina HiSeq 2000. The TCR beta CDR3 regions were amplified from RNA transcripts. The first round of RT-PCR for the TCR CDR3 was performed with the HTBI primer set and the Qiagen OneStep RT-PCR kit. The raw public data were reprocessed by TCRdb itself: fastp quality trimming at Q25, MiXCR clonotype calling, in-frame beta chains only. Every entry covers one CDR3 protein and lists the most common genes and DNA from its rows. Across this sample there are under 40,000 distinct CDR3 sequences, with approximately 52% seen only once. The ten largest make up roughly 25% of the sample. Sequenced input: blood. Receptor source: a middle-aged woman with Graves' ophthalmopathy.

The J gene is TRBJ2-3, the V gene TRBV13; unclear D gene. V lost 1 base and J lost 9, with 14 bases in between. This CDR3 contains 14 residues. Germline CDR1 is PRHDT and CDR2 is FYEKMQ (reference sequence). CDR3 nucleotide sequence: TGTGCCAGCAGCTTAGAGGGCCAGAACCCCACGCAGTATTTT. This gives the protein CASSLEGQNPTQYF.

This clonotype is medium-sized by share. V is TRBV29-1 and J is TRBJ2-3, with TRBD2 as a possible D gene (6 bases). Trimming stripped 1 base from V and 12 bases from J, with 11 bases between. The CDR3 is 11 amino acids. The V gene's germline CDR1 is SQVTM and CDR2 ANQGSEA. This CDR3 is CSVEGAGTQYF. As DNA, the CDR3 is TGCAGCGTTGAAGGGGCCGGGACTCAGTATTTT.

Many counts were recorded for this clonotype. This chain links TRBV28 with TRBJ1-2; 7 nucleotides match TRBD1. Germline V lookup: CDR1 MDHEN, CDR2 SYDVKM. The CDR3 extends over 13 amino acids. J was trimmed by 8 bases and V by 5 bases; bases with no gene match: 8. CDR3 protein: CASSNDRVRGYTF. The CDR3 DNA reads TGTGCCAGCAGTAATGACAGGGTTCGAGGCTACACCTTC.

This clonotype was seen ten or more times. The chain employs TRBV7-9 and TRBJ1-5, with 9 bases that match TRBD1. J was trimmed by 0 bases and V by 5 bases; bases with no gene match: 11. Germline CDR1 and CDR2: SEHNR and FQNEAQ (reference sequence). This CDR3 has 18 residues. CDR3 sequence (DNA): TGTGCCAGCAGCCACGAAAAACCGGGACAGGGTAGCAATCAGCCCCAGCATTTT. It is translated as CASSHEKPGQGSNQPQHF.

To note about this clonotype: Since no conserved phenylalanine or tryptophan closes the CDR3, a read error is the likely cause. The chain employs TRBV30 and TRBJ2-3; maybe TRBD2 (6 bases). Germline CDR1 is GTSNPN and CDR2 is SVGIG (reference sequence). The CDR3 is made up of 12 amino acids. CDR3 sequence reads: CARRAQGDTQYL. The CDR3 bases are TGTGCCCGGAGGGCTCAGGGAGATACGCAGTATTTG.

In nucleotides, the CDR3 is TGTGCCAGCAGCCCCCGACTAGCGGGAGGAGGAAACACCATATATTTT. It encodes CASSPRLAGGGNTIYF. The rearrangement links TRBV9 to TRBJ1-3; the D is unclear. The V gene lost 4 bases and the J gene lost 4 bases, with 18 bases spanning the gap. The CDR3 sequence is 16 residues long. CDR1 is SGDLS, CDR2 YYNGEE, per germline.

The rearrangement joins TRBV11-2 to TRBJ2-1; 8 bases fit TRBD2. This CDR3 is 13 amino acids long. CDR1 is SGHAT, CDR2 FQNNGV, per germline. Trimming removed 5 bases from V and 9 bases from J; junction bases left unmatched: 6. Here the CDR3 reads CASSDSGIREQFF. Here the CDR3 DNA reads TGTGCCAGCAGCGATAGCGGGATACGTGAGCAGTTCTTC.

Regarding this clonotype: A read error may account for a junction end that differs from germline. The chain combines TRBV7-2 with TRBJ2-1, with 7 bases matching TRBD2. The CDR3 totals 14 residues. CDR1 is SGHTA and CDR2 is FQGNSA in the germline V gene. Here the CDR3 DNA reads TGTGCCAGCAGCTTTGGACTAGTCTACAATGAGCAGCTCTTC. It yields the protein CASSFGLVYNEQLF.

At least ten counts were recorded for this clonotype. The chain uses TRBV6-1 and TRBJ1-2; TRBD1 agrees at 8 bases. J gave up 2 bases and V 7 bases, and 9 bases lay outside the gene matches. The CDR3 spans 15 residues. From germline, CDR1 is MNHNS and CDR2 SASEGT. The CDR3 DNA reads TGTGCCAGCATTGAGACAGGGGCCCTGAACTATGGCTACACCTTC. Translating it yields CASIETGALNYGYTF.

This clonotype is termed medium-sized. The chain links TRBV7-2 to TRBJ2-3; 7 positions agree with TRBD2. After removal of 1 base from V and 8 bases from J, the junction contained 0 bases not matched to a gene. The germline V gene has CDR1 SGHTA and CDR2 FQGNSA. The CDR3 runs 12 residues. CDR3 residues: CASSLGGGTQYF. CDR3 DNA sequence: TGTGCCAGCAGCTTAGGCGGGGGTACGCAGTATTTT.

At least ten counts were recorded for this clonotype. V is TRBV4-1 and J is TRBJ2-1, with 7 bases identical to TRBD2. The CDR3 contains 14 residues. Trimming cost V 5 bases and J 6 bases; bases outside gene matches: 7. Germline-derived CDR1 and CDR2 are MGHRA and YSYEKL. The CDR3 nucleotides read TGCGCCAGCAGCATCCGGGACTACTCCAATGAGCAGTTCTTC. It is translated as CASSIRDYSNEQFF.

By share, this clonotype counts as medium-sized. The gene calls are TRBV29-1 and TRBJ2-3, with D uncertain. Germline assignment: CDR1 SQVTM and CDR2 ANQGSEA. This CDR3 comprises 16 residues. The V end lost 5 bases, the J end lost 1 base, and 19 bases lay between the germline ends. DNA of the CDR3: TGCAGCGTTTACCCTATGATTGCGGTTGGCACAGATACGCAGTATTTT. It encodes CSVYPMIAVGTDTQYF.

The chain recombines TRBV6-2 or TRBV6-3 with TRBJ2-5, with TRBD1 as a possible D gene (6 bases). CDR1 MNHEY and CDR2 SVGEGT come from the germline V gene. The CDR3 is made up of 15 amino acids. The V and J ends lost 5 bases and 4 bases respectively, with 17 bases between them. The CDR3 DNA reads TGTGCCAGCAGTCAGGGGACCCCGTGGGGAGAGACCCAGTACTTC. Protein sequence: CASSQGTPWGETQYF.

The V call is TRBV10-3, the J call TRBJ2-3; 13 bases line up with TRBD2. CDR1 is ENHRY, CDR2 SYGVKD, per germline. This CDR3 is 14 amino acids long. Trimming removed 4 bases from V and 5 bases from J; junction bases left unmatched: 0. CDR3 sequence (DNA): TGTGCCATCAGTGGGACTAGCGGGGGAGATACGCAGTATTTT. It translates to CAISGTSGGDTQYF.

The chain employs TRBV7-3 and TRBJ1-4; TRBD1 agrees at 10 bases. The V and J ends lost 5 bases and 12 bases, in that order; junction bases with no gene match: 6. The CDR3 contains 13 residues. Germline lookup yields CDR1 SGHTA and CDR2 FQGTGA. The CDR3 sequence is CASSLEDRGELFF. CDR3 coding DNA: TGTGCCAGCAGCCTCGAGGACAGGGGGGAACTGTTTTTT.

In this sample, this clonotype turned up many times. The V gene is TRBV11-3, the J gene TRBJ2-1; D possibly corresponds to TRBD2 (5 bases). Germline CDR1 SGHNT, CDR2 YENEEA. This CDR3 spans 17 amino acids. Trimming left V 5 bases short and J 0 bases short, with 17 bases between. The DNA for the CDR3 is TGTGCCAGCAGCCCGGGAAAGGGCAGGAGCTCCTACAATGAGCAGTTCTTC. It encodes CASSPGKGRSSYNEQFF.

The chain recombines TRBV29-1 with TRBJ2-3, with D hard to call. The CDR3 contains 14 residues. The germline V and J ends were trimmed by 4 bases and 0 bases, with 11 bases remaining between them. From germline, CDR1 is SQVTM and CDR2 ANQGSEA. CDR3 nucleotides: TGCAGCGTTGGGATACCGGCTAGCACAGATACGCAGTATTTT. Protein product: CSVGIPASTDTQYF.

This clonotype showed up many times. The chain employs TRBV11-2 and TRBJ1-3; TRBD1 is a possible D gene (6 bases). This CDR3 contains 18 residues. V was shortened by 5 bases and J by 1 base, with 21 bases between the two germline ends. Germline V gene sequence: CDR1 SGHAT, CDR2 FQNNGV. In DNA, the CDR3 is TGTGCCAGCAGCCGCCGGCCAACAGGGATCTCATCTGGAAACACCATATATTTT. It specifies CASSRRPTGISSGNTIYF.

In the case of this clonotype: One end of the junction does not line up with germline, which may come from a read error. The V gene is TRBV20-1, the J gene TRBJ1-4, with a weak D call TRBD1 (6 bases). The germline gives CDR1 DFQATT, CDR2 SNEGSKA (reference sequence). CDR3 length: 13 residues. CDR3 residues: CSARELPTGWEIF. The CDR3 coding sequence is TGCAGTGCTAGAGAACTACCTACAGGGTGGGAGATTTTT.

In this sample, this clonotype turned up once. This sequence joins TRBV5-1 and TRBJ2-3; tentative D call: TRBD1 (5 bases). The germline V and J ends were trimmed by 3 bases and 11 bases, with 16 bases remaining between them. The CDR3 length is 13 residues. The germline V gene encodes CDR1 SGHRS and CDR2 YFSETQ. The CDR3 nucleotides read TGCGCCAGCAGCTCCGCAGGGTACAATGAGCAGTATTTT. As protein: CASSSAGYNEQYF.

This chain links TRBV20-1 with TRBJ2-5; 8 nucleotides match TRBD1. V lost 6 bases to trimming and J lost 1 base; unmatched junction nucleotides: 4. This CDR3 is built from 13 residues. CDR1 is DFQATT and CDR2 is SNEGSKA in the germline V gene (reference sequence). The CDR3 loop is CSARQGRQETQYF. The CDR3 nucleotides read TGCAGTGCGAGACAGGGGCGCCAAGAGACCCAGTACTTC.

Of note for this clonotype: A much larger clone sits a single nucleotide away, making a read error possible. V is TRBV7-3 and J is TRBJ1-1, with D possibly being TRBD1 (5 bases). The germline V gene has CDR1 SGHTA and CDR2 FQGTGA. The CDR3 is 13 residues long. V lost 2 bases and J 3 bases, leaving 7 bases between the germline ends. For the CDR3, the DNA is TGTGCCAGCAGCTTACGGGGGGACACTGAAGCTTTCTTT. Translated: CASSLRGDTEAFF.

In its sample, this clonotype ranks as medium-sized. This chain connects TRBV7-9 to TRBJ1-6; 8 bases align to TRBD1. The length of the CDR3 is 14 residues. Germline CDR1 reads SEHNR; CDR2 reads FQNEAQ (reference sequence). The V and J ends lost 5 bases and 9 bases, in that order; junction bases with no gene match: 6. The CDR3 here is CASSAGQGSSPLHF. CDR3 sequence (DNA): TGTGCCAGCAGCGCCGGACAGGGCAGTTCACCCCTCCACTTT.

This clonotype has only one observation. The chain recombines TRBV18 with TRBJ2-7; either TRBD1 or TRBD2 may fit D (5 bases each). V was shortened by 0 bases and J by 2 bases, with 11 bases between the two germline ends. Germline V gene lookup returns CDR1 KGHSH and CDR2 LQKENI. The CDR3 sequence is 15 residues long. CDR3 nucleotide sequence: TGTGCCAGCTCACCACCTTGGGGGAGCGCCTACGAGCAGTACTTC. Its protein is CASSPPWGSAYEQYF.

This chain uses TRBV15 with TRBJ2-1, with 7 nucleotides matching TRBD2. The CDR3 contains 16 residues. Germline CDR1 and CDR2: LNHNV and YYDKDF (reference sequence). J was trimmed by 0 bases and V by 3 bases; bases with no gene match: 5. The CDR3 region has the DNA TGTGCCACCAGCAGTTCCGGGGGGAGCTCCTACAATGAGCAGTTCTTC. It translates to CATSSSGGSSYNEQFF. The whole variable domain, filled in from reference TRBV15 and TRBJ2-1, reads DAMVIQNPRYQVTQFGKPVTLSCSQTLNHNVMYWYQQKSSQAPKLLFHYYDKDFNNEADTPDNFQSRRPNTSFCFLDIRSPGLGDTAMYLCATSSSGGSSYNEQFFGPGTRLTVL.

This clonotype has at least ten counts. A much larger clone is a single base away; this may be a read error. The chain couples TRBV2 to TRBJ2-3, with a tentative D call TRBD2 (6 bases). CDR3 length: 15 residues. In germline, CDR1 is SNHLY, CDR2 FYNNEI. V was trimmed by 6 bases and J by 0 bases, leaving 13 bases between them. DNA of the CDR3: TGTGCCAGCAGGGAGGAGGGTGAAAGCACAGATACGCAGTATTTT. Amino acid sequence: CASREEGESTDTQYF.

This chain connects TRBV19 to TRBJ1-2; D perhaps matches TRBD1 (6 bases). Germline lookup yields CDR1 LNHDA and CDR2 SQIVND (reference sequence). There are 17 residues in the CDR3. The germline V and J ends were trimmed by 2 bases and 4 bases, with 20 bases remaining between them. The CDR3 DNA reads TGTGCCAGTAGTATATCCGGACTAGCGGGGGGCCCCTATGGCTACACCTTC. It codes for CASSISGLAGGPYGYTF.

Ten or more counts support this clonotype. This chain uses TRBV3-1 with TRBJ1-6, with D unresolved. Trimming shortened V by 4 bases and J by 8 bases, and 12 bases separated the two germline ends. Germline lookup yields CDR1 LGHDT and CDR2 YNNKEL (reference sequence). The CDR3 sequence is 14 residues long. The CDR3, as DNA: TGTGCCAGCAGCCTTTTTAAGATGGATTCACCCCTCCACTTT. It yields the protein CASSLFKMDSPLHF. Full variable domain (outside the CDR3, taken from reference TRBV3-1 and TRBJ1-6): DTAVSQTPKYLVTQMGNDKSIKCEQNLGHDTMYWYKQDSKKFLKIMFSYNNKELIINETVPNRFSPKSPDKAHLNLHINSLELGDSAVYFCASSLFKMDSPLHFGNGTRLTVT.

The chain joins TRBV12-3 or TRBV12-4 to TRBJ1-1, with a tentative D call TRBD1 (5 bases). This CDR3 has 14 amino acids. Trimming took off 4 bases at V and 0 bases at J, with 9 bases between the two ends. CDR3 sequence: CASSSGRMNTEAFF. DNA for the CDR3: TGTGCCAGCAGTTCAGGGAGAATGAACACTGAAGCTTTCTTT.

This clonotype came up many times. The rearrangement links TRBV28 to TRBJ2-2; no definite D call. This CDR3 region has 12 residues. V lost 7 bases and J 7 bases, leaving 10 bases between the germline ends. The germline gives CDR1 MDHEN, CDR2 SYDVKM. The CDR3 is CASMGFIGELFF. CDR3 nucleotide sequence: TGTGCCAGCATGGGCTTTATCGGGGAGCTGTTTTTT.

The chain recombines TRBV7-2 with TRBJ2-7; possible D gene TRBD1, 7 bases. The germline V and J ends were trimmed by 5 bases and 2 bases, with 10 bases remaining between them. The germline V gene has CDR1 SGHTA and CDR2 FQGNSA. The CDR3 runs 13 residues. The CDR3 DNA is TGTGCCAGCAGCGGGGGGACAGCCTACGAGCAGTACTTC. Protein product: CASSGGTAYEQYF.

This clonotype is labeled medium-sized (0.01 to 0.1%). V gene TRBV10-2 combines with J gene TRBJ2-1; a weak D match, TRBD2 (5 bases). This CDR3 spans 16 amino acids. Trimming cost V 7 bases and J 1 base, with 17 bases left between them. The V gene's germline CDR1 is WSHSY and CDR2 SAAADI. CDR3 in DNA: TGCGCCAGCAAACCGGACTCCGGGTTTTCCTACAATGAGCAGTTCTTC. Amino acids: CASKPDSGFSYNEQFF.